This T cell receptor (beta chain) was sequenced for a study of T cell changes during pregnancy in multiple sclerosis. Trimming stripped 5 bases from V and 0 bases from J, with 16 bases between. The CDR3 length is 15 residues. In germline, CDR1 is SQVTM, CDR2 ANQGSEA. The table came from immunoSEQ multiplex PCR; TCRdb's copy has only in-frame clones and leaves some out. The table lists approximately 65,000 clones, roughly nine tenths of them singletons. The chain links TRBV29-1 to TRBJ1-1; no clear D. The sequence was obtained from a female donor with multiple sclerosis, enrolled in a pregnancy study. The material sequenced was CD4+ T cells from peripheral blood mononuclear cells, taken in the first trimester of pregnancy. CDR3 nucleotide sequence: TGCAGCGTTCAGTCCTTTGGTGGGCTGAACACTGAAGCTTTCTTT. Encoded protein: CSVQSFGGLNTEAFF.